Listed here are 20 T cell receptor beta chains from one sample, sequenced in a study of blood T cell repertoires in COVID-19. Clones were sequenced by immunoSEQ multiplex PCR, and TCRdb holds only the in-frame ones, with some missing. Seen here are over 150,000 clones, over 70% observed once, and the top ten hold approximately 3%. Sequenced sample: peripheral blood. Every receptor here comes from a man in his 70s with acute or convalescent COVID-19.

CDR3 sequence reads: CASRRDRVSGNTIYF. CDR3 nucleotide sequence: TGTGCCAGCAGAAGGGACAGGGTCTCTGGAAACACCATATATTTT. The chain couples TRBV6-5 to TRBJ1-3; 9 bases match TRBD1. V shed 6 bases, J shed 0 bases, and the junction held 3 bases outside the gene matches. From germline, CDR1 is MNHEY and CDR2 SVGAGI. The CDR3 spans 15 residues.

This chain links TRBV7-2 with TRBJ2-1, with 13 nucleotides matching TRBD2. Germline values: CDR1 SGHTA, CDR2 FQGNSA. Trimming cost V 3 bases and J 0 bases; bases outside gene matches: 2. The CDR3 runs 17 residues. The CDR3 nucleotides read TGTGCCAGCAGCTTGCGGACTAGCGGGAGCTCCTACAATGAGCAGTTCTTC. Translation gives CASSLRTSGSSYNEQFF. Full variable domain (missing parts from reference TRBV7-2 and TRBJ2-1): GAGVSQSPSNKVTEKGKDVELRCDPISGHTALYWYRQSLGQGLEFLIYFQGNSAPDKSGLPSDRFSAERTGGSVSTLTIQRTQQEDSAVYLCASSLRTSGSSYNEQFFGPGTRLTVL.

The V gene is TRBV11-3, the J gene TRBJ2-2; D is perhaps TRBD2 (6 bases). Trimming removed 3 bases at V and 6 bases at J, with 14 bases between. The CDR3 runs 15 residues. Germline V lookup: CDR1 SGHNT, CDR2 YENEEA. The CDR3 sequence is CASSFRLVVPGELFF. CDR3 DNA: TGTGCCAGCAGCTTCCGACTAGTTGTTCCCGGGGAGCTGTTTTTT.

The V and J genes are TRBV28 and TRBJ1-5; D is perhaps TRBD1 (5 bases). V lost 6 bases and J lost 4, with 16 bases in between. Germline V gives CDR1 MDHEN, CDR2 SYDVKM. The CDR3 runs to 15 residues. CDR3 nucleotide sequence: TGTGCCAGCAGACCGCCGGGGGGACGGAATCAGCCCCAGCATTTT. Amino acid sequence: CASRPPGGRNQPQHF.

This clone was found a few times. CDR3 DNA: TGCGCCAGCAGCGCGACAGTCTCCTACAATGAGCAGTTCTTC. Translating gives CASSATVSYNEQFF. The gene calls are TRBV5-1 and TRBJ2-1; possibly TRBD1 for D (5 bases). CDR1 SGHRS and CDR2 YFSETQ come from the germline V gene. V was cut by 4 bases and J by 0 bases, with 8 bases left in between. The CDR3 extends over 14 amino acids.

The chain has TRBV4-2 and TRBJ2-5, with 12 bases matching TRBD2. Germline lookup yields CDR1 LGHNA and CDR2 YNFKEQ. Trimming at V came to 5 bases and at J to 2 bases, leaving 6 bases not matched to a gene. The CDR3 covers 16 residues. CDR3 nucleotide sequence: TGTGCCAGCAGCGCGACTAGCGGGGGACTACAAGAGACCCAGTACTTC. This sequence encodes CASSATSGGLQETQYF.

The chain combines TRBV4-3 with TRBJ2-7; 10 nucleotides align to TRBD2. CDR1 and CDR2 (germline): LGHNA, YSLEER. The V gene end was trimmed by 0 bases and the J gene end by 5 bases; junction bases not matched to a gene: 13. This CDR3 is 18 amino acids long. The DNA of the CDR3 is TGCGCCAGCAGCCAAGAGGCATCGGGGAGCGGGAGGGCCGACGAGCAGTACTTC. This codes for CASSQEASGSGRADEQYF.

CDR3 in DNA: TGTGCCAGCAGTTACTCCGGGAAGCAAAGGGTATTCTATGGCTACACCTTC. Protein: CASSYSGKQRVFYGYTF. The genes are TRBV6-2 or TRBV6-3 and TRBJ1-2; D gene uncertain. CDR3 length equals 17 residues. Trimming pared 0 bases from V and 4 bases from J, leaving 18 bases between. Germline V gives CDR1 MNHEY, CDR2 SVGEGT.

The CDR3 DNA sequence: TGTGCCAGCAGCCAAGCACAGGGCGGCTCGCCCACTGAAGCTTTCTTT. This codes for CASSQAQGGSPTEAFF. The J gene is TRBJ1-1, the V gene TRBV4-2, with D perhaps TRBD1 (6 bases). Germline V gives CDR1 LGHNA, CDR2 YNFKEQ. The V and J ends lost 1 base and 4 bases respectively, with 16 bases between them. The length of the CDR3 is 16 residues.

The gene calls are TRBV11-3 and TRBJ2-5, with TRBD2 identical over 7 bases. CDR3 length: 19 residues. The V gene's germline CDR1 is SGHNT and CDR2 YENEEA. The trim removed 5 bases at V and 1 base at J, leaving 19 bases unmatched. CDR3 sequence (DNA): TGTGCCAGCAGCCTCCCTGTTTCATGGCTAGCGGTATCCCAAGAGACCCAGTACTTC. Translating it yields CASSLPVSWLAVSQETQYF.

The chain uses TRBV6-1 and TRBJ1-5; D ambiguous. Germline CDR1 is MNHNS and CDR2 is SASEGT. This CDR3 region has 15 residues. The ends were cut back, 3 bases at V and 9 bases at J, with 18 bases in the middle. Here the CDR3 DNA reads TGTGCCAGCAGTGACAGGCAGTCCCCCCCAGGGCCCCAGCATTTT. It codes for CASSDRQSPPGPQHF.

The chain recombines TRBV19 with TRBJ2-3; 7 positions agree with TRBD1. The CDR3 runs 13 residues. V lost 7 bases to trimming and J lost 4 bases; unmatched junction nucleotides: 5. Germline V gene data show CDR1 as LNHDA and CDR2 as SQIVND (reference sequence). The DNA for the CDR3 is TGTGCCAGTATTGGGCAGGGGGCAGATACGCAGTATTTT. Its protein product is CASIGQGADTQYF.

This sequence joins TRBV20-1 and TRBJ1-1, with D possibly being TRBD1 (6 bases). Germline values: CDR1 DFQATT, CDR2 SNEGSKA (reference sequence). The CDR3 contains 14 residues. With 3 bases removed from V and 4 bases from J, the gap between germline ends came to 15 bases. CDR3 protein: CSASRQVRGTEAFF. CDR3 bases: TGCAGTGCTAGTCGACAGGTTCGGGGCACTGAAGCTTTCTTT.

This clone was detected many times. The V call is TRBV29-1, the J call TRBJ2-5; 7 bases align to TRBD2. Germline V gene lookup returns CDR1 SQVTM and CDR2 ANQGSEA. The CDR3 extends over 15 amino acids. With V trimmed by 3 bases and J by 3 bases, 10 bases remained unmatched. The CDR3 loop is CSVDFRGGREETQYF. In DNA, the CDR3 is TGCAGCGTTGACTTTAGAGGAGGGAGGGAAGAGACCCAGTACTTC.

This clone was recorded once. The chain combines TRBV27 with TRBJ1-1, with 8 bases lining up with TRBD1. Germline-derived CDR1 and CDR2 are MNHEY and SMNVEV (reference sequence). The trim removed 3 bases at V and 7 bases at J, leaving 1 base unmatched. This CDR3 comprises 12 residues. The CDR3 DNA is TGTGCCAGCAGTTTTACAGGGGGTGAAGCTTTCTTT. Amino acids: CASSFTGGEAFF.

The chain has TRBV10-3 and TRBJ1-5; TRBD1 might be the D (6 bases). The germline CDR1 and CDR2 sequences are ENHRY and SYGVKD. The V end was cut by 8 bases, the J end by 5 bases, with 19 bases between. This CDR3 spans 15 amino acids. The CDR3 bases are TGTGCCATCTCCGAAGGGGGGGCCCCCGATCAGCCCCAGCATTTT. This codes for CAISEGGAPDQPQHF.

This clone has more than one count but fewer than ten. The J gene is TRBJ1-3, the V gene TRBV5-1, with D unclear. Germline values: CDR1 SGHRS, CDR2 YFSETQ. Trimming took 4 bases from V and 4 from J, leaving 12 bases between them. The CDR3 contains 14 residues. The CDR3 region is CASSVDIGGNTIYF. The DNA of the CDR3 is TGCGCCAGCAGCGTTGACATCGGAGGAAACACCATATATTTT.

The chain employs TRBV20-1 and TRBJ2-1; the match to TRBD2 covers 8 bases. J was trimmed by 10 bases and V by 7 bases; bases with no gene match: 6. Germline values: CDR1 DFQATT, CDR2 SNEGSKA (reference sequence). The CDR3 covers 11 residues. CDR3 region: CSGISGTEQFF. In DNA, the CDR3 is TGCAGTGGTATTAGCGGGACGGAGCAGTTCTTC.

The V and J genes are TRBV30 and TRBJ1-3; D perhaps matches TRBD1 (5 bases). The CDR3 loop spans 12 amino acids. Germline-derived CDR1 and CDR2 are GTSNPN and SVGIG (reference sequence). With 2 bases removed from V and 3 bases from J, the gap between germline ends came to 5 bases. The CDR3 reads CAWSTGGNTIYF. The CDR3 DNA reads TGTGCCTGGAGTACAGGTGGAAACACCATATATTTT. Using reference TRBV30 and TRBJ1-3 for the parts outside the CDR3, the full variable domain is SQTIHQWPATLVQPVGSPLSLECTVEGTSNPNLYWYRQAAGRGLQLLFYSVGIGQISSEVPQNLSASRPQDRQFILSSKKLLLSDSGFYLCAWSTGGNTIYFGEGSWLTVV.

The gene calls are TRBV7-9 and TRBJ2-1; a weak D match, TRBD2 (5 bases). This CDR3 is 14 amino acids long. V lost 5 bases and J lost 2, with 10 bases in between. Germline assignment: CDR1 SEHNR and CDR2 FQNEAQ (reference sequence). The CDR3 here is CASSQDLAYNEQFF. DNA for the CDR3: TGTGCCAGCAGCCAGGACTTGGCCTACAATGAGCAGTTCTTC.